The 10 T cell receptor beta chains given below trace back to one sample, sequenced in a study of blood T cell repertoires in COVID-19. Using immunoSEQ multiplex PCR, the repertoire was profiled, and TCRdb retains in-frame clones only, with some absent. The sample shows about 110,000 clones, 88% of them seen only once. Sequenced input: peripheral blood. These receptors were obtained from a human donor in a cohort sampled during active COVID-19.

The V gene is TRBV5-8, the J gene TRBJ2-1; maybe TRBD1 (5 bases). The CDR3 is 14 amino acids. Looked up from germline, CDR1 is SGHTS and CDR2 is YDEGEE. V gave up 2 bases and J gave up 4 bases, with 10 bases separating them. The CDR3: CASSFPDSYNEQFF. CDR3 nucleotides: TGTGCCAGCAGCTTCCCCGACAGTTACAATGAGCAGTTCTTC.

This clone is a singleton in its sample. The V call is TRBV6-5, the J call TRBJ2-3, with D possibly matching TRBD1 (5 bases). CDR1 and CDR2 from the germline V gene are MNHEY and SVGAGI. The CDR3 is made up of 16 amino acids. V was cut by 0 bases and J by 4 bases, with 14 bases left in between. The CDR3 here is CASSYSAGYQADTQYF. The CDR3 DNA sequence: TGTGCCAGCAGTTACTCAGCAGGGTATCAGGCAGATACGCAGTATTTT.

V usage is TRBV19 and J usage is TRBJ1-2; D is unresolved. The germline V gene encodes CDR1 LNHDA and CDR2 SQIVND (reference sequence). The CDR3 runs to 15 residues. Between the trimmed V and J ends, which lost 5 bases and 10 bases, there was a span of 23 bases. This chain's CDR3 is CASSVTQLKFIDYTF. For the CDR3, the DNA is TGTGCCAGTAGTGTGACACAGCTAAAGTTTATTGACTACACCTTC.

For the CDR3, the DNA is TGTGCTAGTGGTCCGGGACAGGGATCCTACAATGAGCAGTTCTTC. As protein: CASGPGQGSYNEQFF. The chain has TRBV12-5 and TRBJ2-1; 9 bases map to TRBD1. The V and J ends lost 5 bases and 1 base, in that order; junction bases with no gene match: 3. This CDR3 comprises 15 residues. Germline CDR1 is LGHNT and CDR2 is FRNRAP.

This chain uses TRBV5-1 with TRBJ1-1, with D uncertain. V lost 4 bases to trimming and J lost 1 base, with 14 bases between them. There are 15 residues in the CDR3. Germline V lookup: CDR1 SGHRS, CDR2 YFSETQ. CDR3 DNA: TGCGCCAGCAGCCCAGGCCCCCATACGAACACTGAAGCTTTCTTT. Amino acids: CASSPGPHTNTEAFF.

The V and J genes are TRBV18 and TRBJ2-2, with 10 positions matching TRBD1. This CDR3 is 16 amino acids long. Germline CDR1 KGHSH, CDR2 LQKENI. V dropped 5 bases and J dropped 1; count of bases not matched to a gene: 4. DNA of the CDR3: TGTGCCAGCTCAGATGGACAGGGGGTGAACACCGGGGAGCTGTTTTTT. The encoded protein is CASSDGQGVNTGELFF.

V is TRBV18 and J is TRBJ2-3, with D maybe TRBD2 (6 bases). Germline assignment: CDR1 KGHSH and CDR2 LQKENI. V lost 6 bases, J lost 6 bases, and 19 bases lay in between. The CDR3 loop spans 15 amino acids. The chain's CDR3 is CASSPGPLGTDTQYF. As DNA, the CDR3 is TGTGCCAGCTCGCCAGGACCCCTTGGGACTGATACGCAGTATTTT. Complete variable domain (other parts from reference TRBV18 and TRBJ2-3): NAGVMQNPRHLVRRRGQEARLRCSPMKGHSHVYWYRQLPEEGLKFMVYLQKENIIDESGMPKERFSAEFPKEGPSILRIQQVVRGDSAAYFCASSPGPLGTDTQYFGPGTRLTVL.

V and J are TRBV29-1 and TRBJ1-5, with D maybe TRBD1 (6 bases). V was shortened by 6 bases and J by 3 bases, with 12 bases between the two germline ends. Germline assignment: CDR1 SQVTM and CDR2 ANQGSEA. The CDR3 is made up of 13 amino acids. The CDR3 DNA is TGCAGCGTGGGGTGGGACATCAATCAGCCCCAGCATTTT. Translating gives CSVGWDINQPQHF.

The chain employs TRBV29-1 and TRBJ2-7; 12 bases line up with TRBD1. This CDR3 spans 14 amino acids. V was clipped by 5 bases and J by 2 bases; unmatched bases: 4. CDR1 and CDR2 (germline): SQVTM, ANQGSEA. The CDR3, as DNA: TGCAGCGTTTCGAGGGACAGGGGGCCCTACGAGCAGTACTTC. This gives the protein CSVSRDRGPYEQYF.

The chain has TRBV5-8 and TRBJ1-2, with D perhaps TRBD1 (5 bases). The CDR3 runs 15 residues. The germline V and J ends were trimmed by 2 bases and 0 bases, with 11 bases remaining between them. Germline lookup yields CDR1 SGHTS and CDR2 YDEGEE. The CDR3 DNA reads TGTGCCAGCAGCTTAAAGGCAGGGACTAACTATGGCTACACCTTC. Protein sequence: CASSLKAGTNYGYTF.